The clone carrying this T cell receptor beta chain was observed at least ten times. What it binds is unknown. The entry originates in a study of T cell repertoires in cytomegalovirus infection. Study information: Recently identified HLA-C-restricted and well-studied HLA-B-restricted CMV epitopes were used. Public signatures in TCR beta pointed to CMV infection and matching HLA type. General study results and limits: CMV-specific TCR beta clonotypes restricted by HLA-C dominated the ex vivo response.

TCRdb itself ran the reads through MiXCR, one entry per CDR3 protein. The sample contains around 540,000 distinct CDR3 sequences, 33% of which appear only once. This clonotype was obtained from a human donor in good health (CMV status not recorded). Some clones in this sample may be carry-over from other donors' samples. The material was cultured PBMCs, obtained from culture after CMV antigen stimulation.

The CDR3 reads CASRSQTSGSYEQFF. In nucleotides, the CDR3 is TGTGCCAGCAGATCACAGACTAGCGGGAGTTATGAGCAGTTCTTC. The chain couples TRBV7-2 to TRBJ2-1; 12 bases agree with TRBD2. The CDR3 totals 15 residues. J lost 8 bases, V lost 6 bases, and 8 bases had no gene match. The germline V gene has CDR1 SGHTA and CDR2 FQGNSA.